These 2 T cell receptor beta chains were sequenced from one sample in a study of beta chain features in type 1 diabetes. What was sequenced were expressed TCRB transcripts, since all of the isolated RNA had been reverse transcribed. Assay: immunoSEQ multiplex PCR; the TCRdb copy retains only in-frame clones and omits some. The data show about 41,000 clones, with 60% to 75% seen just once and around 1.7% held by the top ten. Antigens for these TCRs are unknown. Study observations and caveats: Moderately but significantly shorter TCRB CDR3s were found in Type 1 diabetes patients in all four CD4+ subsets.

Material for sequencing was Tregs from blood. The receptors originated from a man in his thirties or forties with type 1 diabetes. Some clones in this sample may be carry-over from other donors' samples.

CDR3 bases: TGTGCCGCTCTAGCGGGTGAGGGGAATGAGCAGTTCTTC. Its protein is CAALAGEGNEQFF. The genes are TRBV10-3 and TRBJ2-1; 8 bases map to TRBD2. Germline CDR1 is ENHRY and CDR2 is SYGVKD. V shed 11 bases, J shed 7 bases, and the junction held 10 bases outside the gene matches. This CDR3 spans 13 amino acids.

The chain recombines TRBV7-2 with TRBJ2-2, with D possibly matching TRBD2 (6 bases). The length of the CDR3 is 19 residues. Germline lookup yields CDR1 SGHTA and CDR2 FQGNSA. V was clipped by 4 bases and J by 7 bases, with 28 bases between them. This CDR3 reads CASSSRPPGLLLEGGELFF. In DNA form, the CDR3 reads TGTGCCAGCAGCTCCAGGCCACCGGGACTCCTCCTAGAGGGCGGGGAGCTGTTTTTT.